This paragraph reports one T cell receptor beta chain. The target antigen is unknown. These data belong to a study of cytomegalovirus exposure and HLA in healthy donors. General study findings and limits: Beyond CMV serostatus, there was no information to go on about immune exposure. The authors excluded some V segments, including TRBV6-2 and TRBV6-3, as indistinguishable.

PCR primers comprised 60 Vbeta and 13 Jbeta primers. Only in-frame clones appear in the TCRdb table, and some are missing; sequencing was by immunoSEQ multiplex PCR. Of roughly 80,000 clones listed, about 70% are singletons. The germline gives CDR1 SNHLY, CDR2 FYNNEI. CDR3 size: 23 residues. Trimming cost V 6 bases and J 0 bases, with 33 bases left between them. The chain links TRBV2 to TRBJ2-6, with D possibly TRBD1 on 6 matching bases. The TCR originated in a male donor in good health and CMV-seropositive. The specimen sequenced was PBMCs. The CDR3 DNA sequence: TGTGCCAGCAGCCGTACGTTCCCTGACCCTTCAGGGGAACGCAACTCTGGGGCCAACGTCCTGACTTTC. It is translated as CASSRTFPDPSGERNSGANVLTF.